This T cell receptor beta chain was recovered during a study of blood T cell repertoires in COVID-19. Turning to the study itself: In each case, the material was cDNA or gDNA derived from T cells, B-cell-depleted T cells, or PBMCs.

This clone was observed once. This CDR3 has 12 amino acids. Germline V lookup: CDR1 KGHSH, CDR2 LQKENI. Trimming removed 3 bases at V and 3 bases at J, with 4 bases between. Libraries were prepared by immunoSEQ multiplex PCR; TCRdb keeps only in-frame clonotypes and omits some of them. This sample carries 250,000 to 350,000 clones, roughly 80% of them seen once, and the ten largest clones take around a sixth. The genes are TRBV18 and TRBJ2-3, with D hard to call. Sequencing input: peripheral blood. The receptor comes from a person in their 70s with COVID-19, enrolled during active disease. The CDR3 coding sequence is TGTGCCAGCTCACCCTTTACAGATACGCAGTATTTT. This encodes CASSPFTDTQYF.